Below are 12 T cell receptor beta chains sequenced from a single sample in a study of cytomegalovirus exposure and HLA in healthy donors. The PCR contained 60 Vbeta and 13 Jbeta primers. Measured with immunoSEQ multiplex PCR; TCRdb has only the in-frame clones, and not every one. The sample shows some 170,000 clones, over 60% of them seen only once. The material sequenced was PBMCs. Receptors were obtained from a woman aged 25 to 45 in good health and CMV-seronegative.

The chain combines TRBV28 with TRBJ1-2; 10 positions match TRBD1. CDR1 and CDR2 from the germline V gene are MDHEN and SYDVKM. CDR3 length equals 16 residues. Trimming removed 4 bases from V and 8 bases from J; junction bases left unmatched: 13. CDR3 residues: CASSSFRDRGRVGYTF. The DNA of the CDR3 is TGTGCCAGCAGTTCCTTCCGGGACAGGGGACGGGTGGGCTACACCTTC.

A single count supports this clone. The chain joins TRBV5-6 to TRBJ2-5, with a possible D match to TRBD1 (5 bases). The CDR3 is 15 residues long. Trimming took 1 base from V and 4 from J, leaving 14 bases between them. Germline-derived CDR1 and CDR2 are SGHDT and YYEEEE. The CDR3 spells CASSLPGRPGETQYF. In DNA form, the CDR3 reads TGTGCCAGCAGCTTGCCAGGGCGCCCGGGAGAGACCCAGTACTTC.

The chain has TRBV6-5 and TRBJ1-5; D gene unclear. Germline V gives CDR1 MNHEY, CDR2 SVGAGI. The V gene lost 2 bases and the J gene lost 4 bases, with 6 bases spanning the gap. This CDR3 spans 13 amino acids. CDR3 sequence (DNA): TGTGCCAGCAGTTACGGCAGTAATCAGCCCCAGCATTTT. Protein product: CASSYGSNQPQHF.

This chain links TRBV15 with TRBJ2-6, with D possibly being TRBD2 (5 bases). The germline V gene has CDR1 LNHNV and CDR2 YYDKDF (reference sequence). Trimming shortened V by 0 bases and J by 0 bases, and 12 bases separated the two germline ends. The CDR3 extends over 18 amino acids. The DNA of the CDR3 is TGTGCCACCAGCAGAGAGGCGGAAGGGAGCTCTGGGGCCAACGTCCTGACTTTC. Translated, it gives CATSREAEGSSGANVLTF.

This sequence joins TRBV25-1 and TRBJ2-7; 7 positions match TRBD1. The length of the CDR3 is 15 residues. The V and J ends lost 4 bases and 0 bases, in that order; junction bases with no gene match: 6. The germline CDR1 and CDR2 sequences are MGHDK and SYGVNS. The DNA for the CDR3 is TGTGCCAGCAGTGCCGGGACAGCGTTCTCCTACGAGCAGTACTTC. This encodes CASSAGTAFSYEQYF.

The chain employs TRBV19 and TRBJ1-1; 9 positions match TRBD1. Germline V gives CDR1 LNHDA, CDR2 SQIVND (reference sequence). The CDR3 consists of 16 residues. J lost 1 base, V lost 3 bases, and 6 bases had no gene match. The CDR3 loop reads CASSIGSDRGNTEAFF. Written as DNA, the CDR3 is TGTGCCAGTAGTATTGGGTCGGACAGGGGGAACACTGAAGCTTTCTTT.

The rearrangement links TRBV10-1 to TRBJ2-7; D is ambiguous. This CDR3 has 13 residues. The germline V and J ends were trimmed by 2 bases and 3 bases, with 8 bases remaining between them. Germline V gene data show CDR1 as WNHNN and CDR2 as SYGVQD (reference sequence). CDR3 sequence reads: CASSELEHYEQYF. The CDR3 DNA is TGCGCCAGCAGTGAGCTAGAGCACTACGAGCAGTACTTC.

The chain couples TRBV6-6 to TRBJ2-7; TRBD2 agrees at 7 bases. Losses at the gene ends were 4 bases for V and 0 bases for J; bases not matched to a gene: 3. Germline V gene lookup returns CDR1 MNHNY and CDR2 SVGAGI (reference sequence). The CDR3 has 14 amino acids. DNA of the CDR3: TGTGCCAGCAGTTTTAGGACTAGCTCCTACGAGCAGTACTTC. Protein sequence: CASSFRTSSYEQYF.

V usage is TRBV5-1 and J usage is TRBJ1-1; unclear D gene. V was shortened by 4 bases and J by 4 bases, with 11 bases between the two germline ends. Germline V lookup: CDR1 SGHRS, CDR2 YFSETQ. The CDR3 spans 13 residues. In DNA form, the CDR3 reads TGCGCCAGCAGCACCAACGCGGGCACTGAAGCTTTCTTT. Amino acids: CASSTNAGTEAFF.

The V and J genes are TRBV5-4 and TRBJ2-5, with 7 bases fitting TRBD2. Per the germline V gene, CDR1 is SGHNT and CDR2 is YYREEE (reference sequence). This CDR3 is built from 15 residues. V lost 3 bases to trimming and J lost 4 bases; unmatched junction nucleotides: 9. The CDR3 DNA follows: TGTGCCAGCAGCTCGGGCGGGAGTTTGGCAGAGACCCAGTACTTC. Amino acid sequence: CASSSGGSLAETQYF.

The DNA of the CDR3 is TGTGCCAGCAGCGCCCGAGGGGGGACAGGGAACACTGAAGCTTTCTTT. Protein sequence: CASSARGGTGNTEAFF. This chain uses TRBV21-1 with TRBJ1-1; the D call TRBD1 from the table was never checked on the DNA. TRBV21-1 is reported as a pseudogene. The CDR3 has 16 amino acids.

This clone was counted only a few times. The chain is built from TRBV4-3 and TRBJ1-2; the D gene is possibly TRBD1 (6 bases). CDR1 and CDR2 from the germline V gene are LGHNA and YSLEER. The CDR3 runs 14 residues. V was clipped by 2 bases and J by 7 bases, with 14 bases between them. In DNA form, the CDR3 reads TGCGCCAGCAGCCAACTTGCGGGGGCTGCTGGCTACACCTTC. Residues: CASSQLAGAAGYTF.